The 28 T cell receptor beta chains reported below all come from one sample, sequenced in a study of regulatory T cells in long-lasting Graves disease. Through Arm-PCR of CDR3 regions and iRepertoire HTBI primers, TCR beta libraries were built. TCRdb passed the multiplex PCR reads through MiXCR, listing each CDR3 protein once. Of roughly 320,000 distinct CDR3 sequences listed, 15% to 20% were seen once; the top ten hold just under 30%. The time point here: newly diagnosed GD, antithyroid drugs for less than 3 months. Construction of the TCR library relied on RNA isolated from PBMCs. This sample also appeared in a second study, on T cells in Graves' hyperthyroidism and ophthalmopathy.

The sample was peripheral blood mononuclear cells (PBMCs), taken at new diagnosis, from a patient treated with antithyroid drugs. These receptors all come from a man aged 40-50 years with Graves disease.

At least ten counts were recorded for this clonotype. The chain links TRBV28 to TRBJ2-1; D is perhaps TRBD2 (6 bases). V was shortened by 4 bases and J by 9 bases, with 16 bases between the two germline ends. From germline, CDR1 is MDHEN and CDR2 SYDVKM. The length of the CDR3 is 14 residues. In DNA form, the CDR3 reads TGTGCCAGCAGTTCCGCAGGGAGGTGGTCTGAGCAGTTCTTC. Protein product: CASSSAGRWSEQFF.

With respect to this clonotype: It is unclear where the CDR3 begins or ends on the DNA, so no DNA is shown, and the CDR3 is as TCRdb lists it. CDR3 sequence reads: CASSVRDRGVKNCFF. V usage is TRBV5-6 and J usage is TRBJ1-4; the table's D call of TRBD1 was not tested on the DNA. The CDR3 is 15 residues long, ends included. Germline-derived CDR1 and CDR2 are SGHDT and YYEEEE.

This clonotype was seen at least ten times. V gene TRBV18 combines with J gene TRBJ1-6; TRBD1 matches 7 bases. The CDR3 runs to 14 residues. CDR1 and CDR2 (germline): KGHSH, LQKENI. J was trimmed by 7 bases and V by 5 bases; bases with no gene match: 5. CDR3 sequence reads: CASSDDRVNSPLHF. The CDR3 DNA is TGTGCCAGCTCAGACGACAGGGTCAATTCACCCCTCCACTTT.

About this clonotype itself: One base away lies a much larger clone, so this may be a sequencing read error. V is TRBV28 and J is TRBJ1-1, with 8 bases lining up with TRBD1. With V trimmed by 8 bases and J by 0 bases, 2 bases remained unmatched. Germline values: CDR1 MDHEN, CDR2 SYDVKM. CDR3 size: 13 residues. As DNA, the CDR3 is TGTGCCAGCTTGGGACAGGTGAACACTGAAGCTTTCTTT. As protein: CASLGQVNTEAFF.

A few counts support this clonotype. V and J are TRBV2 and TRBJ1-1; unclear D gene. Germline CDR1 is SNHLY and CDR2 is FYNNEI. The CDR3 has 13 amino acids. V lost 4 bases and J lost 2, with 8 bases in between. This CDR3 is CASSVYENTEAFF. The CDR3 region has the DNA TGTGCCAGCAGTGTATACGAAAACACTGAAGCTTTCTTT.

CDR3 DNA sequence: TGTGCCAGCAGTGGACTAGCGGGGGGGCTGGAGACCCAGTACTTC. As protein: CASSGLAGGLETQYF. J is TRBJ2-5 and V is TRBV6-1; 14 nucleotides line up with TRBD2. J gave up 5 bases and V 4 bases, and 3 bases lay outside the gene matches. This CDR3 comprises 15 residues. CDR1 MNHNS and CDR2 SASEGT come from the germline V gene.

This clonotype was found a few times. V is TRBV12-3 or TRBV12-4 and J is TRBJ1-1; 7 nucleotides agree with TRBD1. The J segment lost 4 bases and the V segment lost 6 bases, leaving 8 bases of the junction unmatched. The CDR3 consists of 14 residues. The CDR3 sequence is CASRLTGLVTEAFF. CDR3 DNA: TGTGCCAGCAGACTGACAGGGTTGGTCACTGAAGCTTTCTTT.

This clonotype came up many times. V gene TRBV7-6 combines with J gene TRBJ2-5, with D perhaps TRBD1 (6 bases). Trimming removed 1 base from V and 0 bases from J, with 9 bases in between. Germline CDR1 SGHVS, CDR2 FNYEAQ. The CDR3 loop spans 15 amino acids. Here the CDR3 DNA reads TGTGCCAGCAGCTTAGGAGGGACACACCAAGAGACCCAGTACTTC. Its translation: CASSLGGTHQETQYF.

In this sample, this clonotype turned up many times. The chain recombines TRBV6-2 or TRBV6-3 with TRBJ2-5; D not resolved. Deletions cut 0 bases from V and 2 bases from J, with 13 bases between. Germline V gives CDR1 MNHEY, CDR2 SVGEGT. The CDR3 spans 16 residues. The CDR3 is CASSYSAARSQETQYF. The CDR3 DNA reads as TGTGCCAGCAGTTACTCGGCAGCTAGGAGTCAAGAGACCCAGTACTTC.

With respect to this clonotype: A far larger clone lies a single base away; this is likely a read error. This sequence joins TRBV11-2 and TRBJ2-7; a possible D gene is TRBD1 (6 bases). The V end was cut by 4 bases, the J end by 2 bases, with 15 bases between. Per the germline V gene, CDR1 is SGHAT and CDR2 is FQNNGV. This CDR3 is 15 amino acids long. In nucleotides, the CDR3 is TGTGCCAGCAGCTCGTATGGGGGCTCACCCTACGAGCAGTACTTC. Translation: CASSSYGGSPYEQYF.

The J gene is TRBJ1-5, the V gene TRBV4-2; 7 bases align to TRBD1. This CDR3 region has 15 residues. The germline CDR1 and CDR2 sequences are LGHNA and YNFKEQ. The trim removed 4 bases at V and 7 bases at J, leaving 10 bases unmatched. CDR3 DNA sequence: TGTGCCAGCAGCCGCGAGACAGGGCTGTACCAGCCCCAGCATTTT. This encodes CASSRETGLYQPQHF.

This clonotype was counted at least ten times. The rearrangement uses TRBV3-1 and TRBJ2-3; 9 nucleotides align to TRBD2. Germline V CDR1 and CDR2: LGHDT, YNNKEL (reference sequence). Unmatched junction bases numbered 3, after V lost 0 bases and J lost 5 bases. The CDR3 is 15 residues long. The CDR3 bases are TGTGCCAGCAGCCAAGACTGGCGGGGGGGAGATACGCAGTATTTT. Translated, it gives CASSQDWRGGDTQYF.

The V call is TRBV12-3 or TRBV12-4, the J call TRBJ2-7; 9 bases line up with TRBD1. The CDR3 has 12 amino acids. J was trimmed by 6 bases and V by 7 bases; bases with no gene match: 4. The CDR3 spells CASTRDRAEQYF. CDR3 bases: TGTGCCAGCACCAGGGACAGGGCCGAGCAGTACTTC.

V is TRBV6-1 and J is TRBJ1-5, with D possibly TRBD1 on 5 matching bases. Germline V gene sequence: CDR1 MNHNS, CDR2 SASEGT. V dropped 2 bases and J dropped 4 bases, with 9 bases sitting between them. The CDR3 is made up of 14 amino acids. Here the CDR3 reads CASSEWGLNQPQHF. The CDR3 DNA reads TGTGCCAGCAGTGAATGGGGCCTGAATCAGCCCCAGCATTTT.

This clonotype has a count of ten or more. The rearrangement joins TRBV29-1 to TRBJ1-1, with TRBD1 matching 7 bases. J gave up 0 bases and V 3 bases, and 1 base lay outside the gene matches. The CDR3 covers 13 residues. Germline lookup yields CDR1 SQVTM and CDR2 ANQGSEA. CDR3 DNA sequence: TGCAGCGTTGAGGGACAGATGAACACTGAAGCTTTCTTT. It codes for CSVEGQMNTEAFF.

A few counts support this clonotype. The rearrangement links TRBV28 to TRBJ1-2; D gene unclear. Trimming removed 1 base at V and 4 bases at J, with 10 bases between. Germline loops: CDR1 MDHEN, CDR2 SYDVKM. The CDR3 extends over 14 amino acids. CDR3 DNA sequence: TGTGCCAGCAGTTTATCGGCAGGAATCTATGGCTACACCTTC. Translation: CASSLSAGIYGYTF.

This clonotype was seen ten or more times. The chain combines TRBV12-5 with TRBJ2-7; TRBD1 agrees at 8 bases. The CDR3 loop spans 16 amino acids. With 6 bases clipped from V and 5 bases from J, the junction kept 15 bases outside the gene matches. Germline CDR1 is LGHNT and CDR2 is FRNRAP. The CDR3, as DNA: TGTGCTAGTGGCACCTCCTCCGGGACAGGCATGGACGAGCAGTACTTC. It translates to CASGTSSGTGMDEQYF.

At least ten counts were recorded for this clonotype. The chain uses TRBV18 and TRBJ2-1; D is unresolved. Per the germline V gene, CDR1 is KGHSH and CDR2 is LQKENI. The CDR3 consists of 13 residues. V was trimmed by 4 bases and J by 6 bases, leaving 10 bases between them. DNA of the CDR3: TGTGCCAGCTCACGGGAACATGTCAATGAGCAGTTCTTC. Encoded protein: CASSREHVNEQFF.

This clonotype showed up many times. This sequence joins TRBV9 and TRBJ1-2; D gene unclear. Germline V gene sequence: CDR1 SGDLS, CDR2 YYNGEE. CDR3 length: 13 residues. Trimming stripped 3 bases from V and 7 bases from J, with 13 bases between. CDR3 in DNA: TGTGCCAGCAGCGCGGCCCTTATTGGTGGCTACACCTTC. Amino acids: CASSAALIGGYTF.

This clonotype was seen repeatedly, ten times or more. This chain uses TRBV18 with TRBJ2-7; the D call may be TRBD1 or TRBD2 (6 bases each). Per germline, CDR1 KGHSH and CDR2 LQKENI. The CDR3 is 14 residues long. V was clipped by 3 bases and J by 5 bases, with 14 bases between them. CDR3: CASSPLEGGHEQYF. The CDR3 DNA reads as TGTGCCAGCTCACCTCTAGAGGGGGGCCACGAGCAGTACTTC.

The gene calls are TRBV27 and TRBJ2-1; no firm D call. CDR1 is MNHEY, CDR2 SMNVEV, per germline (reference sequence). The V end was cut by 4 bases, the J end by 2 bases, with 9 bases between. The CDR3 runs 14 residues. The CDR3 here is CASSWATAYNEQFF. The CDR3 region has the DNA TGTGCCAGCAGTTGGGCCACCGCCTACAATGAGCAGTTCTTC.

This clonotype turned up a few times. This likely comes from a read error, as the CDR3 has no conserved phenylalanine or tryptophan at its end. In DNA form, the CDR3 reads TGTGCCAGCAGCCCTTGGGGCGGCGAGCAGTACTCC. Protein product: CASSPWGGEQYS. The chain links TRBV5-1 to TRBJ2-7, with a possible D match to TRBD1 (5 bases). The CDR3 runs 12 residues. Germline values: CDR1 SGHRS, CDR2 YFSETQ.

This clonotype was found many times. The chain uses TRBV27 and TRBJ2-3, with 8 nucleotides matching TRBD2. Per the germline V gene, CDR1 is MNHEY and CDR2 is SMNVEV (reference sequence). The trim removed 1 base at V and 2 bases at J, leaving 8 bases unmatched. The CDR3 extends over 17 amino acids. CDR3 sequence: CASSLFSRGGATDTQYF. CDR3 in DNA: TGTGCCAGCAGTTTATTCTCCCGGGGGGGCGCCACAGATACGCAGTATTTT.

A few counts support this clonotype. The V and J genes are TRBV28 and TRBJ2-6; 7 nucleotides align to TRBD2. From germline, CDR1 is MDHEN and CDR2 SYDVKM. This CDR3 is built from 18 residues. The V and J ends lost 3 bases and 4 bases, in that order; junction bases with no gene match: 12. As DNA, the CDR3 is TGTGCCAGCAGTTTTTGGCAGCTCTGGGGGGGGGGGGCCAACGTCCTGACTTTC. It encodes CASSFWQLWGGGANVLTF.

The chain combines TRBV6-2 or TRBV6-3 with TRBJ2-6, with D possibly TRBD1 on 6 matching bases. The CDR3 runs 17 residues. V was cut by 5 bases and J by 0 bases, with 14 bases left in between. Looked up from germline, CDR1 is MNHEY and CDR2 is SVGEGT. The CDR3 DNA follows: TGTGCCAGCAGTAGGACAGTTACCCTCTCTGGGGCCAACGTCCTGACTTTC. Protein product: CASSRTVTLSGANVLTF.

This clonotype has more than one count but fewer than ten. This chain links TRBV9 with TRBJ1-5, with D perhaps matching TRBD1 (6 bases). Germline CDR1 reads SGDLS; CDR2 reads YYNGEE. V was shortened by 0 bases and J by 4 bases, with 11 bases between the two germline ends. There are 15 residues in the CDR3. The CDR3, as DNA: TGTGCCAGCAGCGTAGCTGGGGGCGAGAATCAGCCCCAGCATTTT. It codes for CASSVAGGENQPQHF.

This clonotype has just a few counts. A much larger clonotype is one base distant, so this may be a read error. The chain recombines TRBV28 with TRBJ1-1; no definite D call. The CDR3 extends over 11 amino acids. CDR1 and CDR2 (germline): MDHEN, SYDVKM. CDR3 nucleotide sequence: TGTGCCAACAGTTTATGGGCTGAAGCTTTCTTT. This encodes CANSLWAEAFF.

This clonotype was seen only a few times. J is TRBJ1-5 and V is TRBV19; no clear D gene. Trimming took off 3 bases at V and 1 base at J, with 13 bases between the two ends. The CDR3 covers 16 residues. The germline V gene encodes CDR1 LNHDA and CDR2 SQIVND (reference sequence). Written as DNA, the CDR3 is TGTGCCAGTAGTATGGAGAGGGCACCGAGCAATCAGCCCCAGCATTTT. Its protein product is CASSMERAPSNQPQHF.